This TCR beta chain derives from a study of CD8+ T cells in alopecia areata. Across the whole study: Treated patients swallowed 5 to 10 mg of oral tofacitinib twice daily. Tofacitinib administration persisted for 6 to 18 months, succeeded by 6 months off drug.

The study's findings and limits: Mice showed clearer TCR sharing than patients did, a gap that was possibly HLA-related.

Researchers took lesional scalp punch biopsies and peripheral blood from people who were alopecia areata patients. On this clone: Its matching antigen is unknown.

Extraction of RNA preceded its reverse transcription into cDNA, which served as the sequencing template. Clones were read by immunoSEQ multiplex PCR, and TCRdb kept only the in-frame ones, dropping some. The sample shows about 250,000 clones, 65% to 70% of them seen only once. The specimen was CD4+ T cells sorted from blood, collected at week 0. This TCR came from a human donor with alopecia areata.

The CDR3 reads CASSEAGFNTEAFF. Here the CDR3 DNA reads TGTGCCAGCAGTGAAGCAGGATTTAACACTGAAGCTTTCTTT. The chain has TRBV2 and TRBJ1-1, with unresolved D. Germline V gives CDR1 SNHLY, CDR2 FYNNEI. The V gene lost 0 bases and the J gene lost 2 bases, with 7 bases spanning the gap. There are 14 residues in the CDR3.